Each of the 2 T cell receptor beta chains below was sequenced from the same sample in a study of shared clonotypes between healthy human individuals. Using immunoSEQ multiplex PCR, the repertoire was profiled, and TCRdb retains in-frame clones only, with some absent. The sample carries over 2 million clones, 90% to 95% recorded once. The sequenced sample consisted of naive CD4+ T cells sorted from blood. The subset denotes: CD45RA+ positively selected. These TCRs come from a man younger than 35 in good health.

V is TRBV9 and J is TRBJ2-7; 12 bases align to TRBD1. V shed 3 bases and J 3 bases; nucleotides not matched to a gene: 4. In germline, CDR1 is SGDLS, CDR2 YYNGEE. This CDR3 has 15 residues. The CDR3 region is CASSEGTGGIYEQYF. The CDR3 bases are TGTGCCAGCAGCGAGGGGACAGGGGGCATCTACGAGCAGTACTTC.

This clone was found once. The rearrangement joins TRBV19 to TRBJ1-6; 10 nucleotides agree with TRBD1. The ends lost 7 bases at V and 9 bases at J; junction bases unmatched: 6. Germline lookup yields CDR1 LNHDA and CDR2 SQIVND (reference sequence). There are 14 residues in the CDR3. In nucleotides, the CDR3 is TGTGCCAGTAACCCGACAGGGGGCGGTTCACCCCTCCACTTT. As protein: CASNPTGGGSPLHF.